This T cell receptor (beta chain) was found in a study of blood T cell repertoires in COVID-19. In the study overall: Samples representing acute and convalescent COVID-19 were sourced from the United States, Italy and Spain. T cells, B-cell-depleted T cells, or PBMCs provided the cDNA or gDNA that served as material.

From germline, CDR1 is MNHEY and CDR2 SVGAGI. The J segment lost 5 bases and the V segment lost 6 bases, leaving 4 bases of the junction unmatched. The CDR3 length is 14 residues. In the authors' workflow: Amplification with reference gene primers provided the estimates of nucleated cell counts. Assay used: immunoSEQ multiplex PCR; TCRdb lists only in-frame clones, some missing. That table gives V, J and clone size, and the DNA gave D and trimming. The profile shows approximately 97,000 clones, 87% of them singletons. V and J are TRBV6-5 and TRBJ2-1; 10 nucleotides align to TRBD1. The receptor's source is a man aged 50-60 years with active COVID-19. Sequenced: peripheral blood. CDR3 region: CASRKGQGNNEQFF. CDR3 sequence (DNA): TGTGCCAGCAGGAAGGGACAGGGGAACAATGAGCAGTTCTTC.